A selection of T cell receptor beta chains follows, all from one sample in a study of OX40 agonist ivuxolimab in advanced cancers. The table came from immunoSEQ multiplex PCR; TCRdb's copy has only in-frame clones and leaves some out. Here the sample spans roughly 90,000 clones, about nine tenths being singletons. Material: CD4+ or CD8+ T cells sorted from blood, obtained in a trial of the OX40 agonist ivuxolimab. All receptors derive from an adult with an advanced solid tumor such as melanoma, head and neck, liver or kidney cancer. Both conserved end residues are part of each CDR3. The order of the fields is CDR3 length, D gene, clone size, J gene, V gene, CDR3 DNA, CDR3 protein. D genes are given only for firm matches. Not every row has a clone size; where given, it reads once, few, many or a size class.

15 . . TRBJ2-2 TRBV5-1 TGCGCCAGCAGCTCCCGGACGGGGAACACCGGGGAGCTGTTTTTT CASSSRTGNTGELFF
15 TRBD2 . TRBJ2-3 TRBV5-1 TGCGCCAGCAGCTTGAGGGCTAGCGGAATAGATACGCAGTATTTT CASSLRASGIDTQYF
15 TRBD1 . TRBJ1-1 TRBV7-2 TGTGCCAGCAGCCTTTCCAGGACAGGCAACACTGAAGCTTTCTTT CASSLSRTGNTEAFF
12 . . TRBJ2-7 TRBV4-2 TGTGCCAGCAGCCAAGATATAATGGAGCAGTACTTC CASSQDIMEQYF
14 . few TRBJ2-5 TRBV2 TGTGCCAGCAGTGACGGCAGGGGTCGGGGGACCCAGTACTTC CASSDGRGRGTQYF
14 . . TRBJ2-1 TRBV19 TGTGCCAGTAGTTTCCGGGACTCCTACAATGAGCAGTTCTTC CASSFRDSYNEQFF
14 . . TRBJ2-5 TRBV4-2 TGTGCCAGCAGCCAAGATTGGGGAAAAGAGACCCAGTACTTC CASSQDWGKETQYF
13 . . TRBJ1-1 TRBV30 TGTGCCGGAAGGGACGGCATGAACACTGAAGCTTTCTTT CAGRDGMNTEAFF
11 . . TRBJ1-1 TRBV6-5 TGTGCCAGTAGGGGGAACACTGAAGCTTTCTTT CASRGNTEAFF
13 . . TRBJ2-3 TRBV5-1 TGCGCCAGCAGCTTGGTACAGGAGGATACGCAGTATTTT CASSLVQEDTQYF
14 TRBD2 few TRBJ2-1 TRBV7-3 TGTGCCAGCAGCCCGGGACTAGCTTCCAATGAGCAGTTCTTC CASSPGLASNEQFF
15 . . TRBJ1-6 TRBV5-6 TGTGCCAGCAGCACATCGGGTCAGAAGACTTCACCCCTCCACTTT CASSTSGQKTSPLHF
15 TRBD1 . TRBJ2-7 TRBV7-2 TGTGCCAGCAGCTTAAAAGAACAGGGGAACTACGAGCAGTACTTC CASSLKEQGNYEQYF
16 . . TRBJ2-6 TRBV11-2 TGTGCCAGCAGCCCACAGTTAAACTCTGGGGCCAACGTCCTGACTTTC CASSPQLNSGANVLTF
12 . . TRBJ1-2 TRBV2 TGTGCCAGCAGTGGGGATAACTATGGCTACACCTTC CASSGDNYGYTF
13 TRBD1 once TRBJ2-5 TRBV10-2 TGCGCCATCAGAGGACAGGGGGAAGAGACCCAGTACTTC CAIRGQGEETQYF
14 . . TRBJ2-4 TRBV28 TGTGCCAGCAGTTTAGACGCACGCAAAAACATTCAGTACTTC CASSLDARKNIQYF
14 TRBD1 . TRBJ1-5 TRBV19 TGTGCCAGTAGTATTGGACAGGGGTTTCAGCCCCAGCATTTT CASSIGQGFQPQHF
14 . . TRBJ2-2 TRBV5-4 TGTGCCAGCAGCTTGGCCTCGGGCACCGGGGAGCTGTTTTTT CASSLASGTGELFF
14 . . TRBJ1-1 TRBV7-8 TGTGCCAGCAGCTTATTGAGTAGGGACACTGAAGCTTTCTTT CASSLLSRDTEAFF
13 . . TRBJ2-7 TRBV19 TGTGCCAGTAGTAGAACTAGCTCGGGCGAGCAGTACTTC CASSRTSSGEQYF
11 TRBD1 . TRBJ2-3 TRBV20-1 TGCAGTGTCCAGGGGGCGGGTACGCAGTATTTT CSVQGAGTQYF
15 TRBD1 . TRBJ1-5 TRBV19 TGTGCCAGTCGAAACAGGGGGCTTGGGAATCAGCCCCAGCATTTT CASRNRGLGNQPQHF
13 TRBD1 . TRBJ1-1 TRBV5-6 TGTGCCAGCAGCGGGACAGGGTTCACTGAAGCTTTCTTT CASSGTGFTEAFF
15 TRBD1 . TRBJ2-7 TRBV28 TGTGCCAGCAGTCAACCCGGGACAGGGACTTACGAGCAGTACTTC CASSQPGTGTYEQYF
14 TRBD1 . TRBJ1-1 TRBV7-9 TGTGCCAGCAACGCACAGGGGGTGAACACTGAAGCTTTCTTT CASNAQGVNTEAFF
15 TRBD1 . TRBJ1-1 TRBV30 TGTGCCTGGAGTGTGGGGACAGGGTCTATGTCTGAAGCTTTCTTT CAWSVGTGSMSEAFF
15 TRBD1 . TRBJ2-7 TRBV28 TGTGCCAGCAGTTCTCCAGGGGACAGGGATGCAGAGCAGTACTTC CASSSPGDRDAEQYF
14 . . TRBJ2-3 TRBV28 TGTGCCAGCAGGTACGGGGCGGGCGCAGATACGCAGTATTTT CASRYGAGADTQYF
14 . . TRBJ1-5 TRBV4-3 TGCGCCAGCAGCCCCGAGTATAGCAATCAGCCCCAGCATTTT CASSPEYSNQPQHF
15 TRBD2 . TRBJ2-1 TRBV14 TGTGCCAGCAGCCAAGCGGCGGGAGGTGTCGATGAGCAGTTCTTC CASSQAAGGVDEQFF
18 TRBD2 . TRBJ2-3 TRBV4-3 TGCGCCAGCAGCCAAGATAGACTAGCGGGTCTTCGCACAGATACGCAGTATTTT CASSQDRLAGLRTDTQYF
13 TRBD1 . TRBJ1-1 TRBV28 TGTGCCAGCAGTTTCCGGGACAGAACTGAAGCTTTCTTT CASSFRDRTEAFF
16 TRBD2 . TRBJ2-4 TRBV7-2 TGTGCCAGCAGATTAGGAGGGAGCGGGGATCAACGGATTCAGTACTTC CASRLGGSGDQRIQYF
13 . . TRBJ2-3 TRBV7-3 TGTGCCAGCAGCTTAGGGAAGGACGGTACGCAGTATTTT CASSLGKDGTQYF
15 TRBD2 . TRBJ2-7 TRBV19 TGTGCCAGTAGTCCGGCGACTAGCGGGAGCAGCGAGCAGTACTTC CASSPATSGSSEQYF
16 TRBD2 . TRBJ2-3 TRBV7-2 TGTGCCAGCAGCTTAGCGGTCGGGAGGGTCACAGATACGCAGTATTTT CASSLAVGRVTDTQYF
18 TRBD2 . TRBJ2-7 TRBV7-8 TGTGCCAGCAGCTTAGCGCGAGGAGGACTAGCGGGAGCCTACGAGCAGTACTTC CASSLARGGLAGAYEQYF
16 . few TRBJ1-5 TRBV7-2 TGTGCCAGCAGCTCCGAAGGTCTGAAAGGCAATCAGCCCCAGCATTTT CASSSEGLKGNQPQHF
14 . . TRBJ2-6 TRBV5-4 TGTGCCAGCGCACAGGGTTCGGGGGCCAACGTCCTGACTTTC CASAQGSGANVLTF
15 TRBD2 . TRBJ2-7 TRBV7-2 TGTGCCAGCAGCACCTCTAGCGGGACCAACTACGAGCAGTACTTC CASSTSSGTNYEQYF
14 TRBD1 . TRBJ2-7 TRBV11-2 TGTGCCAGCAGCTCCGGGACAGGGAACAACGAGCAGTACTTC CASSSGTGNNEQYF
15 TRBD2 . TRBJ2-1 TRBV18 TGTGCCAGCTCACCGGGACTAGCGATCCGAGGGGAGCAGTTCTTC CASSPGLAIRGEQFF
17 TRBD2 . TRBJ2-5 TRBV18 TGTGCCAGCTCACCTTCCTCGGGACTAGCGGGCCAAGAGACCCAGTACTTC CASSPSSGLAGQETQYF
11 TRBD2 . TRBJ2-1 TRBV6-5 TGTGCCAGCAGGGGGGGGAATGAGCAGTTCTTC CASRGGNEQFF
15 TRBD2 . TRBJ2-2 TRBV4-3 TGCGCCAGCAGCCAACTAGCGGGAGTCCCCGGGGAGCTGTTTTTT CASSQLAGVPGELFF
15 . . TRBJ2-3 TRBV7-8 TGTGCCAGCAGCTTAGTATTGGGACCCAGGAATACGCAGTATTTT CASSLVLGPRNTQYF
15 . once TRBJ2-2 TRBV10-3 TGTGCCATCAGTGATATAGCTCGAAACACCGGGGAGCTGTTTTTT CAISDIARNTGELFF
13 . many TRBJ2-7 TRBV11-1 TGTGCCAGCGGGATAGCCCACTCCTACGAGCAGTACTTC CASGIAHSYEQYF
13 TRBD1 . TRBJ2-7 TRBV6-5 TGTGCCAGCAGTCTCCGGGACAGTTACGAGCAGTACTTC CASSLRDSYEQYF
15 TRBD1 . TRBJ2-3 TRBV18 TGTGCCAGCTCACAGTACAGGGGCCCCACAGATACGCAGTATTTT CASSQYRGPTDTQYF
17 TRBD1 . TRBJ2-2 TRBV2 TGTGCCAGCAGCCCCGGGGACAGGGGGCTTTCGGCCGGGGAGCTGTTTTTT CASSPGDRGLSAGELFF
13 . . TRBJ2-2 TRBV7-2 TGTGCCAGCAGCACATCGGTCACCGGGGAGCTGTTTTTT CASSTSVTGELFF